The 4 T cell receptor beta chains below come from one sample, sequenced in a study of human thymus T cells. Clones were read by immunoSEQ multiplex PCR, and TCRdb kept only the in-frame ones, dropping some. The table lists 40,000 to 55,000 clones, approximately 95% of them singletons, with roughly 0.12% in the top ten. The sequencing input was blood. Receptor source: a boy younger than two with a congenital heart defect but otherwise immunologically healthy.

The rearrangement links TRBV19 to TRBJ1-1; possible D gene TRBD1, 6 bases. Germline V lookup: CDR1 LNHDA, CDR2 SQIVND (reference sequence). This CDR3 has 15 amino acids. V lost 6 bases and J lost 3, with 17 bases in between. CDR3 DNA sequence: TGTGCCAGTAGGACGAAGGGGGGGTCGTACACTGAAGCTTTCTTT. Translated: CASRTKGGSYTEAFF.

For this clone: The sample contains more than one DNA sequence encoding this CDR3. This sequence joins TRBV27 and TRBJ1-1; tentative D call: TRBD1 (5 bases). The CDR3 has 13 residues. Trimming cost V 3 bases and J 1 base, with 6 bases left between them. CDR1 and CDR2 from the germline V gene are MNHEY and SMNVEV (reference sequence). The CDR3 loop reads CASSLRGNTEAFF. The CDR3 nucleotides read TGTGCCAGCAGTTTGAGGGGGAACACTGAAGCTTTCTTT.

The V gene is TRBV18, the J gene TRBJ1-1; 9 positions agree with TRBD1. The junction had 2 bases not matched to a gene; V was cut back by 5 bases and J by 1 base. The CDR3 covers 14 residues. In germline, CDR1 is KGHSH, CDR2 LQKENI. This chain's CDR3 is CASSVTGGNTEAFF. CDR3 sequence (DNA): TGTGCCAGCTCAGTGACAGGGGGGAACACTGAAGCTTTCTTT.

About this clone itself: Germline is not matched at one junction end, which may reflect a read error. The chain recombines TRBV4-3 with TRBJ2-3, with a tentative D call TRBD2 (6 bases). CDR1 is LGHNA and CDR2 is YSLEER in the germline V gene. The CDR3 length is 16 residues. DNA of the CDR3: TGCGCCAGCAGACAAGTAGTCGGGGGTGGGACAGATACGCAGTATTTT. The encoded protein is CASRQVVGGGTDTQYF.